The 27 T cell receptor beta chains reported below all come from one sample, sequenced in a study of human T cells and chemical hapten exposure. Time point reported: patch test 3, about 24 weeks after DPC sensitization. Stated treatment: therapeutic diphenylcyclopropenone sensitization with weekly scalp DPC. TCRdb ran MiXCR on the RACE reads and lists one entry per CDR3 protein. The repertoire has some 96,000 distinct CDR3 sequences, 27% of them found once; the top ten carry about 9.3%. The sample here was whole blood, taken in connection with sensitization to the hapten diphenylcyclopropenone (DPC). Every receptor here comes from a middle-aged man with alopecia areata. Some clones in this sample may be carry-over from other donors' samples.

The chain uses TRBV5-1 and TRBJ1-2, with 7 bases identical to TRBD1. With 0 bases clipped from V and 2 bases from J, the junction kept 4 bases outside the gene matches. CDR3 size: 15 residues. Germline V gene lookup returns CDR1 SGHRS and CDR2 YFSETQ. This chain's CDR3 is CASSLGTGANYGYTF. CDR3 sequence (DNA): TGCGCCAGCAGCTTGGGGACAGGAGCCAACTATGGCTACACCTTC.

The table lists this clonotype with a few counts. The gene calls are TRBV20-1 and TRBJ2-3; no firm D call. Germline lookup yields CDR1 DFQATT and CDR2 SNEGSKA (reference sequence). The V end was cut by 5 bases, the J end by 2 bases, with 20 bases between. The CDR3 covers 16 residues. The CDR3 region is CSAYDQVRSPTDTQYF. The CDR3 DNA sequence: TGCAGTGCTTATGATCAAGTTCGGAGCCCCACAGATACGCAGTATTTT.

The chain links TRBV5-1 to TRBJ2-5; TRBD2 matches at 10 bases. The CDR3 has 15 residues. V gave up 2 bases and J gave up 3 bases; unmatched junction bases: 4. Germline-derived CDR1 and CDR2 are SGHRS and YFSETQ. The DNA for the CDR3 is TGCGCCAGCAGCTTAGCGGGAGGGCTCGAAGAGACCCAGTACTTC. It is translated as CASSLAGGLEETQYF.

The chain uses TRBV7-6 and TRBJ2-3; TRBD2 matches 11 bases. The CDR3 is made up of 17 amino acids. Germline values: CDR1 SGHVS, CDR2 FNYEAQ. Trimming at V came to 7 bases and at J to 1 base, leaving 10 bases not matched to a gene. The CDR3 sequence: CASNPTSGSRGTDTQYF. CDR3 sequence (DNA): TGTGCCAGCAACCCCACTAGCGGGAGTAGGGGCACAGATACGCAGTATTTT.

This chain connects TRBV12-3 or TRBV12-4 to TRBJ2-3; D might be TRBD1 or TRBD2, each matching 5 bases. V lost 7 bases and J lost 2, with 13 bases in between. The CDR3 loop spans 14 amino acids. CDR3 nucleotide sequence: TGTGCCAGCACCCGGGACGGCCACACAGATACGCAGTATTTT. Translating it yields CASTRDGHTDTQYF.

The rearrangement joins TRBV28 to TRBJ2-1, with 14 bases aligning to TRBD2. After removal of 5 bases from V and 3 bases from J, the junction contained 12 bases not matched to a gene. The CDR3 covers 19 residues. Germline CDR1 reads MDHEN; CDR2 reads SYDVKM. The CDR3 here is CASSRQTSGRAGRYNEQFF. For the CDR3, the DNA is TGTGCCAGCAGTCGCCAGACTAGCGGGAGGGCCGGTCGCTACAATGAGCAGTTCTTC.

A few counts support this clonotype. The V gene is TRBV6-2 or TRBV6-3, the J gene TRBJ2-7; D is perhaps TRBD1 (6 bases). There are 16 residues in the CDR3. The germline V gene has CDR1 MNHEY and CDR2 SVGEGT. Trimming stripped 2 bases from V and 5 bases from J, with 19 bases between. The CDR3 region is CASSYGQGKRRDEQYF. CDR3 in DNA: TGTGCCAGCAGTTACGGGCAGGGGAAACGTCGGGACGAGCAGTACTTC.

The rearrangement joins TRBV28 to TRBJ2-1; 10 bases match TRBD2. From germline, CDR1 is MDHEN and CDR2 SYDVKM. V lost 1 base, J lost 6 bases, and 6 bases stayed unmatched. CDR3 length equals 16 residues. The CDR3 region has the DNA TGTGCCAGCAGTTTATATGGACTAGCGGATCGCAATGAGCAGTTCTTC. Protein product: CASSLYGLADRNEQFF. The whole variable domain, filled in from reference TRBV28 and TRBJ2-1, reads DVKVTQSSRYLVKRTGEKVFLECVQDMDHENMFWYRQDPGLGLRLIYFSYDVKMKEKGDIPEGYSVSREKKERFSLILESASTNQTSMYLCASSLYGLADRNEQFFGPGTRLTVL.

The gene calls are TRBV20-1 and TRBJ1-1; D gene ambiguous. CDR3 length: 16 residues. Germline V gene data show CDR1 as DFQATT and CDR2 as SNEGSKA (reference sequence). V lost 0 bases and J 2 bases, leaving 16 bases between the germline ends. The CDR3 region is CSARDDMRRRNTEAFF. CDR3 DNA: TGCAGTGCTAGAGATGATATGCGACGTCGAAACACTGAAGCTTTCTTT.

This clonotype was recorded once. The chain uses TRBV20-1 and TRBJ2-3; 9 bases align to TRBD2. CDR3 length equals 19 residues. After removal of 1 base from V and 2 bases from J, the junction contained 16 bases not matched to a gene. The germline V gene encodes CDR1 DFQATT and CDR2 SNEGSKA (reference sequence). The CDR3 here is CSARGGRASGIGNTDTQYF. The CDR3 coding sequence is TGCAGTGCTAGAGGGGGTAGGGCTAGCGGGATCGGCAACACAGATACGCAGTATTTT.

The chain joins TRBV28 to TRBJ2-7; 7 bases agree with TRBD2. With 2 bases clipped from V and 5 bases from J, the junction kept 3 bases outside the gene matches. Per the germline V gene, CDR1 is MDHEN and CDR2 is SYDVKM. The CDR3 loop spans 13 amino acids. As DNA, the CDR3 is TGTGCCAGCAGTTTACCAGGGAGGGACGAGCAGTACTTC. Encoded protein: CASSLPGRDEQYF.

There are a few counts of this clonotype. The V gene is TRBV9, the J gene TRBJ2-1; 11 bases match TRBD2. The CDR3 covers 16 residues. Germline trimming cut 4 bases from V and 5 bases from J; bases unmatched to any gene: 8. CDR1 and CDR2 from the germline V gene are SGDLS and YYNGEE. The CDR3 DNA reads as TGTGCCAGCAGCTACGGCACTAGCGGGAGCCACAATGAGCAGTTCTTC. As protein: CASSYGTSGSHNEQFF.

The V and J genes are TRBV9 and TRBJ2-3, with 7 bases aligning to TRBD1. Trimming at V came to 4 bases and at J to 3 bases, leaving 8 bases not matched to a gene. This CDR3 spans 15 amino acids. CDR1 SGDLS and CDR2 YYNGEE come from the germline V gene. The CDR3 reads CASSIGQAPTDTQYF. The CDR3 bases are TGTGCCAGCAGCATCGGACAGGCGCCTACAGATACGCAGTATTTT.

This clonotype was observed a handful of times. The chain has TRBV5-1 and TRBJ2-5; tentatively, D is TRBD1 or TRBD2 (6 bases each). V gave up 2 bases and J gave up 2 bases, with 10 bases separating them. This CDR3 comprises 14 residues. Germline V CDR1 and CDR2: SGHRS, YFSETQ. Here the CDR3 reads CASSFGGQQETQYF. CDR3 nucleotides: TGCGCCAGCAGCTTTGGGGGGCAGCAAGAGACCCAGTACTTC.

The V and J genes are TRBV6-5 and TRBJ1-3, with D perhaps matching TRBD1 (6 bases). CDR3 size: 17 residues. Germline loops: CDR1 MNHEY, CDR2 SVGAGI. Trimming cost V 0 bases and J 0 bases, with 12 bases left between them. The CDR3 coding sequence is TGTGCCAGCAGTTACTCCAACAGGGCTAGCTCTGGAAACACCATATATTTT. Protein product: CASSYSNRASSGNTIYF.

The chain combines TRBV24-1 with TRBJ2-3; possible D gene TRBD2, 6 bases. The CDR3 extends over 20 amino acids. V was pared by 3 bases and J by 0 bases, with 24 bases between. The germline CDR1 and CDR2 sequences are KGHDR and SFDVKD. CDR3 sequence: CATSDLFWRGRIPSTDTQYF. CDR3 nucleotide sequence: TGTGCCACCAGTGATCTGTTCTGGAGGGGACGTATTCCTAGCACAGATACGCAGTATTTT.

The V and J genes are TRBV18 and TRBJ2-1; tentatively, D is TRBD1 (6 bases). V was clipped by 5 bases and J by 7 bases, with 9 bases between them. Germline V gene data show CDR1 as KGHSH and CDR2 as LQKENI. CDR3 length: 12 amino acids. In nucleotides, the CDR3 is TGTGCCAGCTCAACCCAGGGGAATGAGCAGTTCTTC. As protein: CASSTQGNEQFF.

This clonotype was counted between two and nine times. The genes are TRBV28 and TRBJ1-1; possibly TRBD1 for D (5 bases). The germline V gene encodes CDR1 MDHEN and CDR2 SYDVKM. V shed 2 bases and J shed 1 base, with 17 bases lying between them. This CDR3 region has 17 residues. The CDR3: CASSLPAQWRGNTEAFF. CDR3 nucleotide sequence: TGTGCCAGCAGTTTACCCGCGCAGTGGAGGGGGAACACTGAAGCTTTCTTT.

The rearrangement joins TRBV6-2 or TRBV6-3 to TRBJ2-1; no clear D. V was trimmed by 0 bases and J by 9 bases, leaving 6 bases between them. The CDR3 totals 12 residues. Germline V lookup: CDR1 MNHEY, CDR2 SVGEGT. CDR3 DNA: TGTGCCAGCAGTTACTCGCTGGTTGAGCAGTTCTTC. Translated: CASSYSLVEQFF.

The V call is TRBV11-2, the J call TRBJ1-1; TRBD1 is a possible D gene (6 bases). Germline V CDR1 and CDR2: SGHAT, FQNNGV. Trimming shortened V by 5 bases and J by 5 bases, and 18 bases separated the two germline ends. The CDR3 has 15 amino acids. The CDR3 reads CASSLQGGRGTEAFF. The CDR3 region has the DNA TGTGCCAGCAGCCTCCAAGGGGGAAGAGGGACTGAAGCTTTCTTT. The variable domain in full, with the rest retrieved from reference TRBV11-2 and TRBJ1-1, is EAGVAQSPRYKIIEKRQSVAFWCNPISGHATLYWYQQILGQGPKLLIQFQNNGVVDDSQLPKDRFSAERLKGVDSTLKIQPAKLEDSAVYLCASSLQGGRGTEAFFGQGTRLTVV.

This chain joins TRBV27 and TRBJ2-3; 10 bases agree with TRBD1. This CDR3 spans 15 amino acids. Trimming took 6 bases from V and 2 from J; bases not matched to a gene: 5. Germline V gene sequence: CDR1 MNHEY, CDR2 SMNVEV (reference sequence). The CDR3, as DNA: TGTGCCAGCAGGGGGGGACAGGGGTTCACAGATACGCAGTATTTT. Its protein is CASRGGQGFTDTQYF.

The rearrangement uses TRBV3-1 and TRBJ2-4; the D call may be TRBD1 or TRBD2 (5 bases each). The CDR3 length is 17 residues. Germline V gives CDR1 LGHDT, CDR2 YNNKEL (reference sequence). V was cut by 4 bases and J by 0 bases, with 16 bases left in between. The CDR3 protein is CASSRPGNGLAKNIQYF. The CDR3 DNA reads TGTGCCAGCAGCCGCCCAGGGAACGGACTAGCCAAAAACATTCAGTACTTC.

The CDR3 here is CATRQESYEQYF. CDR3 coding DNA: TGTGCCACCCGACAGGAATCCTACGAGCAGTACTTC. The chain couples TRBV7-8 to TRBJ2-7; D might be TRBD1 (6 bases). V dropped 10 bases and J dropped 1 base, with 11 bases sitting between them. The germline gives CDR1 SGHVS, CDR2 FQNEAQ. The length of the CDR3 is 12 residues.

This chain uses TRBV7-2 with TRBJ2-2, with D possibly being TRBD2 (5 bases). This CDR3 has 13 residues. Germline V gene data show CDR1 as SGHTA and CDR2 as FQGNSA. V was pared by 5 bases and J by 6 bases, with 10 bases between. Here the CDR3 reads CASSTSSAGELFF. DNA for the CDR3: TGTGCCAGCAGCACTAGTTCGGCCGGGGAGCTGTTTTTT. The full variable domain, completed using reference TRBV7-2 and TRBJ2-2, is GAGVSQSPSNKVTEKGKDVELRCDPISGHTALYWYRQSLGQGLEFLIYFQGNSAPDKSGLPSDRFSAERTGGSVSTLTIQRTQQEDSAVYLCASSTSSAGELFFGEGSRLTVL.

The rearrangement joins TRBV6-5 to TRBJ2-1; 7 nucleotides match TRBD1. This CDR3 spans 15 amino acids. Germline V gives CDR1 MNHEY, CDR2 SVGAGI. V gave up 3 bases and J gave up 4 bases; unmatched junction bases: 6. In nucleotides, the CDR3 is TGTGCCAGCAGTTATCTACAGGGGAGATACAATGAGCAGTTCTTC. It yields the protein CASSYLQGRYNEQFF.

In its sample, this clonotype was seen a few times. This chain uses TRBV28 with TRBJ2-7, with TRBD2 matching over 10 bases. Germline CDR1 reads MDHEN; CDR2 reads SYDVKM. CDR3 length: 16 amino acids. V was clipped by 6 bases and J by 4 bases; unmatched bases: 12. The CDR3 region is CASSRASSGSWYEQYF. CDR3 DNA: TGTGCCAGCAGCCGGGCCTCTAGCGGGAGTTGGTACGAGCAGTACTTC.

This clonotype was seen a few times. The chain employs TRBV11-2 and TRBJ2-1; D unresolved. There are 13 residues in the CDR3. Trimming pared 8 bases from V and 5 bases from J, leaving 13 bases between. CDR1 is SGHAT, CDR2 FQNNGV, per germline. The CDR3 sequence is CASCMDRHNEQFF. CDR3 coding DNA: TGTGCCAGCTGTATGGACCGACACAATGAGCAGTTCTTC.